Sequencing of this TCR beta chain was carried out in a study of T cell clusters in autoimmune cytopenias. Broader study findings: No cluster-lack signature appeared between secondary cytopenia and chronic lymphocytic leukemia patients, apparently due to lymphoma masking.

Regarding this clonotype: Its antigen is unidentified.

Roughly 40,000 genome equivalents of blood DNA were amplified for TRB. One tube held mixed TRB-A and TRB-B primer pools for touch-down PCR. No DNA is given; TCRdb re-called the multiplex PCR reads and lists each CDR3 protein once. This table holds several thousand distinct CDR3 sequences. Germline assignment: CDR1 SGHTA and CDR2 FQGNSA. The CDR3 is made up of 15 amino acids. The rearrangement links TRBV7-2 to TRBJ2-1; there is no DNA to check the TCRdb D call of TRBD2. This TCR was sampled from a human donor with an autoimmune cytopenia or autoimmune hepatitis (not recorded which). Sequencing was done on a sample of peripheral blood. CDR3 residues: CASSPGTSGSNEQFF.